A selection of T cell receptor beta chains follows, all from one sample in a study of blood T cell repertoires in COVID-19. TCRdb's table, derived via immunoSEQ multiplex PCR, lists solely in-frame clones and lacks some. There are 250,000 to 350,000 clones in the sample; 85% occur only once, and around 3.9% lies in the top ten. The source material was peripheral blood. The receptor set was obtained from a woman aged 45 to 65 with active or convalescent COVID-19. The conserved cysteine and the conserved F or W are not part of the CDR3 here. The order of the fields is J gene, V gene, CDR3 protein.

j_call: TRBJ2-5; v_call: TRBV5-6; cdr3_aa: ASSIWTEQETQY
j_call: TRBJ2-3; v_call: TRBV5-1; cdr3_aa: ASSPRGGSTGGTQY
j_call: TRBJ2-2; v_call: TRBV9; cdr3_aa: ASSAEKTGELF
j_call: TRBJ2-3; v_call: TRBV28; cdr3_aa: ASSYYTDTQY
j_call: TRBJ2-3; v_call: TRBV5-1; cdr3_aa: ASSLAAGGDTQY
j_call: TRBJ2-7; v_call: TRBV30; cdr3_aa: AWSVQGTSSYEQY
j_call: TRBJ1-2; v_call: TRBV19; cdr3_aa: ASCSLGTVYGYT
j_call: TRBJ1-2; v_call: TRBV11-2; cdr3_aa: ASSLVAGAGYGYT
j_call: TRBJ1-3; v_call: TRBV5-1; cdr3_aa: ASSLRDRGLHGGSGNTIY
j_call: TRBJ2-2; v_call: TRBV19; cdr3_aa: ASSRTVLQPGELF
j_call: TRBJ2-3; v_call: TRBV5-1; cdr3_aa: ASTLLGAGSTDTQY
j_call: TRBJ2-5; v_call: TRBV18; cdr3_aa: ASSPTGTRGETQY
j_call: TRBJ2-2; v_call: TRBV4-1; cdr3_aa: ASSPGLAGAGELF
j_call: TRBJ2-7; v_call: TRBV19; cdr3_aa: ASSIQVAYEQY
j_call: TRBJ2-1; v_call: TRBV10-3; cdr3_aa: AGRVSGDEQF
j_call: TRBJ2-5; v_call: TRBV2; cdr3_aa: ASSPTSGPETQY
j_call: TRBJ2-5; v_call: TRBV7-9; cdr3_aa: ASSSGLAGGLIHGTQY
j_call: TRBJ2-3; v_call: TRBV18; cdr3_aa: ASSPWAGETDTQY
j_call: TRBJ1-1; v_call: TRBV5-1; cdr3_aa: ASSLASDGGTEAF
j_call: TRBJ2-1; v_call: TRBV29-1; cdr3_aa: SVVGLAEYNEQF
j_call: TRBJ1-2; v_call: TRBV5-4; cdr3_aa: ASSPATGARYGYT
j_call: TRBJ2-7; v_call: TRBV21-1; cdr3_aa: ASSRRDRVFLREQY
j_call: TRBJ1-6; v_call: TRBV19; cdr3_aa: ASSSHRGNNSPLH
j_call: TRBJ2-7; v_call: TRBV28; cdr3_aa: ASSYPDRAVREQY
j_call: TRBJ2-7; v_call: TRBV7-9; cdr3_aa: ASSPLGGSSEQY
j_call: TRBJ1-5; v_call: TRBV2; cdr3_aa: ASREQGVKDQPQH
j_call: TRBJ1-2; v_call: TRBV3-1/TRBV3-2; cdr3_aa: ASSPPSVLYGYT
j_call: TRBJ1-2; v_call: TRBV28; cdr3_aa: ASRRTGLDGYT
j_call: TRBJ2-7; v_call: TRBV6-6; cdr3_aa: ASRDTSGTYEQY
j_call: TRBJ1-5; v_call: TRBV27; cdr3_aa: ASSLYARVGQPQH
j_call: TRBJ1-1; v_call: TRBV2; cdr3_aa: ASSLFGGQGAHLAEAF
j_call: TRBJ2-4; v_call: TRBV12-3/TRBV12-4; cdr3_aa: ASSLAGNSIQY
j_call: TRBJ2-1; v_call: TRBV4-2; cdr3_aa: ASSQVAGNSYNEQF
j_call: TRBJ2-2; v_call: TRBV5-1; cdr3_aa: ASMNGVNTGELF
j_call: TRBJ2-5; v_call: TRBV5-1; cdr3_aa: ASSWGLAGEGETQY
j_call: TRBJ1-4; v_call: TRBV24-1; cdr3_aa: ATSDPTGGPNEKLF
j_call: TRBJ2-5; v_call: TRBV7-3; cdr3_aa: ASSRRDRGRGETQY
j_call: TRBJ1-2; v_call: TRBV5-8; cdr3_aa: ASSWDRVGYGYT
j_call: TRBJ2-1; v_call: TRBV5-1; cdr3_aa: ASTRRWTTDNEQF
j_call: TRBJ2-2; v_call: TRBV19; cdr3_aa: ASSVQGNTGELF
j_call: TRBJ1-2; v_call: TRBV14; cdr3_aa: ASSQDRWEGRSGIYGYT
j_call: TRBJ2-7; v_call: TRBV7-2; cdr3_aa: ASSPRGGNYEQY
j_call: TRBJ1-6; v_call: TRBV9; cdr3_aa: ASSGRESPLH
j_call: TRBJ1-4; v_call: TRBV19; cdr3_aa: ASSRQGAGADEKLF
j_call: TRBJ2-7; v_call: TRBV6-2/TRBV6-3; cdr3_aa: ASSFPPGQGIREQY
j_call: TRBJ1-5; v_call: TRBV15; cdr3_aa: ATSRDQGVVQPQH
j_call: TRBJ2-7; v_call: TRBV19; cdr3_aa: ASSTTGSYEQY
j_call: TRBJ2-1; v_call: TRBV29-1; cdr3_aa: SVGANEQF
j_call: TRBJ1-1; v_call: TRBV28; cdr3_aa: ASSLPQGNSEAF
j_call: TRBJ2-7; v_call: TRBV28; cdr3_aa: ASSQGAYEQY